The subject of this entry is one TCR beta chain. Roughly 2 micrograms of genomic DNA, which was extracted from cryopreserved PBMCs, served as the material used for the TCR beta libraries. The sample originates from a study of cytotoxic CD8 clonotypes in ibrutinib-treated CLL. Turning to the study itself: Partial responses numbered roughly 25 and complete responses 2; after a median around 68 months, 14 stayed remitted and 12 progressed.

Clones were read by immunoSEQ multiplex PCR, and TCRdb kept only the in-frame ones, dropping some. The table has 65,000 to 95,000 clones, approximately 86% seen once. The CDR3 sequence is 16 residues long. V was pared by 5 bases and J by 4 bases, with 10 bases of the junction left unmatched. Per the germline V gene, CDR1 is SGDLS and CDR2 is YYNGEE. The rearrangement links TRBV9 to TRBJ2-2; 8 bases map to TRBD1. Sequencing was performed on PBMCs, taken before ibrutinib treatment. The clonotype comes from a human donor with chronic lymphocytic leukemia. DNA of the CDR3: TGTGCCAGCAGTTATAGACAGGGGACTGTCACCGGGGAGCTGTTTTTT. The encoded protein is CASSYRQGTVTGELFF.